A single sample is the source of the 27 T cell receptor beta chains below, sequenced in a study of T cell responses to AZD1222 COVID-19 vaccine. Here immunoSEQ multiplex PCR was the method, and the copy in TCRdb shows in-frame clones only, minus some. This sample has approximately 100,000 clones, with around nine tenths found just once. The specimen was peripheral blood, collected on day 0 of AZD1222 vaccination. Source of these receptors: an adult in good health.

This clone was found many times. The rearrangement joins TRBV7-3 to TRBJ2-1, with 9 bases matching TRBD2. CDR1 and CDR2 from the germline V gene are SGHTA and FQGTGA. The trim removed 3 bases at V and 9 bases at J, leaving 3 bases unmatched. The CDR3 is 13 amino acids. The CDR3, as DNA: TGTGCCAGCAGCTTTGTGCGGGAGGGTGAGCAGTTCTTC. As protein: CASSFVREGEQFF. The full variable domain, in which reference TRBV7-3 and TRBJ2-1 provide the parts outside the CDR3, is GAGVSQTPSNKVTEKGKYVELRCDPISGHTALYWYRQSLGQGPEFLIYFQGTGAADDSGLPNDRFFAVRPEGSVSTLKIQRTERGDSAVYLCASSFVREGEQFFGPGTRLTVL.

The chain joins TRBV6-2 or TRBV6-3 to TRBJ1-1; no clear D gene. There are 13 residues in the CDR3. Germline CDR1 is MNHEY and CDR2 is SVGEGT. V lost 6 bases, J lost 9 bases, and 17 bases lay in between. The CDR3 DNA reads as TGTGCCAGCAGACCTCACAACCCCGGGAAAGCTTTCTTT. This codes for CASRPHNPGKAFF.

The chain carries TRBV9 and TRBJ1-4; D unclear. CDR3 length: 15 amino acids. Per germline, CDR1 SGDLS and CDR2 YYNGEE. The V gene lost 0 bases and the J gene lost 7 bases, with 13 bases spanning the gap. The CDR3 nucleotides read TGTGCCAGCAGCGTAGAAGGCAGTAGAAGTGAAAAACTGTTTTTT. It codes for CASSVEGSRSEKLFF.

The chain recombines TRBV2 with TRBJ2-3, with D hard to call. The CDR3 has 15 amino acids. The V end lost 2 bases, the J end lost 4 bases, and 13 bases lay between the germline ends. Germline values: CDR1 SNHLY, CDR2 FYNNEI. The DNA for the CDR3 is TGTGCCAGCAGTGAAAAAGGTTGGGTCCCAGATACGCAGTATTTT. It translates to CASSEKGWVPDTQYF.

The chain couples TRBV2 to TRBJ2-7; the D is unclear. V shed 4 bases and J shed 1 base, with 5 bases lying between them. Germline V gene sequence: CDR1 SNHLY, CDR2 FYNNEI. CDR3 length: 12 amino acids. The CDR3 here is CASSVPSYEQYF. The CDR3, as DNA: TGTGCCAGCAGTGTACCTTCCTACGAGCAGTACTTC.

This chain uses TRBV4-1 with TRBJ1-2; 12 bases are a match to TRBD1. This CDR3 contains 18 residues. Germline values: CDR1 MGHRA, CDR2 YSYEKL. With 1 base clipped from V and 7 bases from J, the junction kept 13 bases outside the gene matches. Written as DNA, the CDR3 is TGCGCCAGCAGCCAAGCCATGACCGGGACAGGGGGCGCTTCTGGCTACACCTTC. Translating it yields CASSQAMTGTGGASGYTF.

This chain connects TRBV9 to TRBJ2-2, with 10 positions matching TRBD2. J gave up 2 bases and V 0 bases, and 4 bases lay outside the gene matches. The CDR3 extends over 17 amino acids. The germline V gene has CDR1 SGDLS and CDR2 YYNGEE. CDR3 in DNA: TGTGCCAGCAGCGTAGCTATAGCGGGAGGAAACACCGGGGAGCTGTTTTTT. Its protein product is CASSVAIAGGNTGELFF.

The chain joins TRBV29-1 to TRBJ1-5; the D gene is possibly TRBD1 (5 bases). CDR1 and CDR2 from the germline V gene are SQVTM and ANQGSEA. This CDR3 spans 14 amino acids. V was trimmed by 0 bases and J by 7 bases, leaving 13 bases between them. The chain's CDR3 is CSVEDQGPGQPQHF. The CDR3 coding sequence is TGCAGCGTTGAAGATCAGGGCCCGGGCCAGCCCCAGCATTTT.

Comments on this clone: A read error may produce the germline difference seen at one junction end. CDR3 region: CASRDSGRGEHRGAVF. The DNA for the CDR3 is TGCGCCAGCAGGGATAGCGGGAGGGGCGAACACCGGGGAGCTGTTTTT. The gene calls are TRBV4-3 and TRBJ2-2; 11 nucleotides match TRBD2. There are 16 residues in the CDR3. Germline V gives CDR1 LGHNA, CDR2 YSLEER.

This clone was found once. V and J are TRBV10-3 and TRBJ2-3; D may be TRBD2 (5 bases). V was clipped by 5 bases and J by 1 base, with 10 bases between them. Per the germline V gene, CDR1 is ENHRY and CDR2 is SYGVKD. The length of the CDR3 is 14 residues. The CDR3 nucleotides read TGTGCCATCAGTTCGGGGTCCGGCACAGATACGCAGTATTTT. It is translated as CAISSGSGTDTQYF.

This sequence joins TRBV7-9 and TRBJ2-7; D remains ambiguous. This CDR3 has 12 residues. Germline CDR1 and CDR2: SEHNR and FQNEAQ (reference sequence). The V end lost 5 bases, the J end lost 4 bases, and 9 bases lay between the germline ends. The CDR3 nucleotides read TGTGCCAGCAGCCCTCCCGCGTACGAGCAGTACTTC. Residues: CASSPPAYEQYF. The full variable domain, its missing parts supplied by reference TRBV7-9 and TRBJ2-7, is DTGVSQNPRHKITKRGQNVTFRCDPISEHNRLYWYRQTLGQGPEFLTYFQNEAQLEKSRLLSDRFSAERPKGSFSTLEIQRTEQGDSAMYLCASSPPAYEQYFGPGTRLTVT.

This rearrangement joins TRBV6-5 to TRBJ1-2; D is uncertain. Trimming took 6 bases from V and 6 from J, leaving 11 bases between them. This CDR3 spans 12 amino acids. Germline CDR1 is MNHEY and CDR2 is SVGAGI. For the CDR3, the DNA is TGTGCCAGCAGGAGGGCATCCCATGGCTACACCTTC. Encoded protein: CASRRASHGYTF.

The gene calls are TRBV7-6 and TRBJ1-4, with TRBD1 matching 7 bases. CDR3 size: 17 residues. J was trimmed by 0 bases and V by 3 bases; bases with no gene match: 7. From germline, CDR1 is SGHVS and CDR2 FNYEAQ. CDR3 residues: CASSFGQGVATNEKLFF. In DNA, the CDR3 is TGTGCCAGCAGCTTCGGGCAGGGGGTAGCAACTAATGAAAAACTGTTTTTT.

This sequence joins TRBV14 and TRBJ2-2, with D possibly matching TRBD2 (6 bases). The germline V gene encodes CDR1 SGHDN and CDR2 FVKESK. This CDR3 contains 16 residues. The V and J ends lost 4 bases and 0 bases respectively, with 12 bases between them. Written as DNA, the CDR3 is TGTGCCAGCAGCCGCGGGACGGGAACGAACACCGGGGAGCTGTTTTTT. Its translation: CASSRGTGTNTGELFF.

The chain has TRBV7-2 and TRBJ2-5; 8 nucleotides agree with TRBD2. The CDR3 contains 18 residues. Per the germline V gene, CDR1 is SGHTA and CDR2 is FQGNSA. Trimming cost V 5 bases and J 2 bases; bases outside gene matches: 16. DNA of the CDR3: TGTGCCAGCAGCCGTTTAATCAGCGGGAGATCGTGGCAAGAGACCCAGTACTTC. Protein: CASSRLISGRSWQETQYF.

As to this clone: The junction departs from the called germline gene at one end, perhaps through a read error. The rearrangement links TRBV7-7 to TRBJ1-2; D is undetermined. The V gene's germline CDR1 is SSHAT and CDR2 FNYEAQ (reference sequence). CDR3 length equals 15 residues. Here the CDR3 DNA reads TGTGCTAGCAGCTTAGCGGGGAGGGCGGGCTATGGCTACACCTTC. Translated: CASSLAGRAGYGYTF.

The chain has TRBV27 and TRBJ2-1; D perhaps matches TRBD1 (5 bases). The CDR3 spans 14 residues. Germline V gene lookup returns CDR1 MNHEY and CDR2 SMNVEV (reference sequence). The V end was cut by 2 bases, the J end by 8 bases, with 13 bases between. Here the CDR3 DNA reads TGTGCCAGCAGTTTAGGGGCCCAAAGGGATGAGCAGTTCTTC. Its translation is CASSLGAQRDEQFF.

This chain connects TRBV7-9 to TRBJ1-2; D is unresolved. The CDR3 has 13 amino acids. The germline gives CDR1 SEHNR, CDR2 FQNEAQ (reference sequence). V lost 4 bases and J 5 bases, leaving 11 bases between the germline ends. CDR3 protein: CASSSDPGYGYTF. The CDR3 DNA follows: TGTGCCAGCAGCTCGGATCCGGGGTATGGCTACACCTTC.

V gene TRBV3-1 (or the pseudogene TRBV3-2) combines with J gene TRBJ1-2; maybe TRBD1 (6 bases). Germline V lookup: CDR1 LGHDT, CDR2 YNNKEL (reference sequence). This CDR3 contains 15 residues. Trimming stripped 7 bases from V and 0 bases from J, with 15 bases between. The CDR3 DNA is TGTGCCAGCAATACAGGGATTGGGGCTAACTATGGCTACACCTTC. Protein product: CASNTGIGANYGYTF.

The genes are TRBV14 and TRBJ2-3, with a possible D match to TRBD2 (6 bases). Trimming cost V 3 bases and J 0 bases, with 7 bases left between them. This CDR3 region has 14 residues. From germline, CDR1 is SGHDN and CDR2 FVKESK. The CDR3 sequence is CASSQGLSTDTQYF. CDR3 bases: TGTGCCAGCAGCCAGGGACTTAGCACAGATACGCAGTATTTT.

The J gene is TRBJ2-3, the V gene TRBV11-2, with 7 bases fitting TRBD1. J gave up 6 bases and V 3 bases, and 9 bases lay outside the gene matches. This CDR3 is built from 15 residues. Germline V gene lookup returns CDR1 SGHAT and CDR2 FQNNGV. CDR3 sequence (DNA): TGTGCCAGCAGCTTGGGGGACAGCCCTTGGGATACGCAGTATTTT. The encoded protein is CASSLGDSPWDTQYF.

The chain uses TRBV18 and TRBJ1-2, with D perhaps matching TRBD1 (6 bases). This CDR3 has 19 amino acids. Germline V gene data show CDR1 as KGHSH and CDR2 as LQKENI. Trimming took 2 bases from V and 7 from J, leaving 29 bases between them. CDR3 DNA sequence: TGTGCCAGCTCACCATTTTCCGCGGCGGGGGGCGATTCCCCTAGTGGCTACACCTTC. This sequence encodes CASSPFSAAGGDSPSGYTF.

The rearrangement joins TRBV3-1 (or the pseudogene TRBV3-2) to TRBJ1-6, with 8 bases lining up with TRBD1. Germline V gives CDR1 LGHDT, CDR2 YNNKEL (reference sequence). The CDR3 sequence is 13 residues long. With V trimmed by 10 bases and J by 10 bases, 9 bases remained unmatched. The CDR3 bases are TGTGCCACCACCGGGACAGGAAACTCACCCCTCCACTTT. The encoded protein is CATTGTGNSPLHF.

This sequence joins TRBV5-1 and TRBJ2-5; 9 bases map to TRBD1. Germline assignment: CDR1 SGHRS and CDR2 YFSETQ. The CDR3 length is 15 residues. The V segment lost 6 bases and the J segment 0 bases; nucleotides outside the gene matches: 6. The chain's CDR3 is CASKKGTGNQETQYF. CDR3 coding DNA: TGCGCCAGCAAAAAGGGGACAGGGAACCAAGAGACCCAGTACTTC. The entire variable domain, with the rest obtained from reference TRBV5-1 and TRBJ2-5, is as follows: KAGVTQTPRYLIKTRGQQVTLSCSPISGHRSVSWYQQTPGQGLQFLFEYFSETQRNKGNFPGRFSGRQFSNSRSEMNVSTLELGDSALYLCASKKGTGNQETQYFGPGTRLLVL.

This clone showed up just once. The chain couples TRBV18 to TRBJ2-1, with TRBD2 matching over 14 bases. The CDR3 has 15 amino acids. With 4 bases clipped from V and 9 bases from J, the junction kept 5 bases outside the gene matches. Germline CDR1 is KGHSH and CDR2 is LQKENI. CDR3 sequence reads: CASSLGLAGEVEQFF. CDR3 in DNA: TGTGCCAGCTCACTGGGACTAGCGGGAGAAGTTGAGCAGTTCTTC.

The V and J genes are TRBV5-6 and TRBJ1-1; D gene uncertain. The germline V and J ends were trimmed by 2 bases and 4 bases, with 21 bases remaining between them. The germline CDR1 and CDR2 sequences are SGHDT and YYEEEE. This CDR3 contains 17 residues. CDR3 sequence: CASSFAGSGFRVTEAFF. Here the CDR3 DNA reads TGTGCCAGCAGCTTTGCTGGTTCGGGGTTTCGTGTCACTGAAGCTTTCTTT.

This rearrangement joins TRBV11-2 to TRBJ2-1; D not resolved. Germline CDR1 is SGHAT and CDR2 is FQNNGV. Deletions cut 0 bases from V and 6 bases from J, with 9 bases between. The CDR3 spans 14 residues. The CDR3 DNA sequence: TGTGCCAGCAGCTTAGATCTGGGCCTCAATGAGCAGTTCTTC. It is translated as CASSLDLGLNEQFF.